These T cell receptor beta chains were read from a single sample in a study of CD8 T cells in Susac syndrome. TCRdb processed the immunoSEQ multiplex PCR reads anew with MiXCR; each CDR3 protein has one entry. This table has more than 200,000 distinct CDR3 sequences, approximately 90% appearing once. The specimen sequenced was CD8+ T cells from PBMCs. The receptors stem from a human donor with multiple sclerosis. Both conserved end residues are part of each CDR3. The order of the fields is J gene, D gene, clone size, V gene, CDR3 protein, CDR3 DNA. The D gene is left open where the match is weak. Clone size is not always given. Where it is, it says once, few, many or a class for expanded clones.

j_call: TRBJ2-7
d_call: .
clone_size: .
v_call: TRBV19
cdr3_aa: CASSPDGFSYEQYF
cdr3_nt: TGTGCCAGTAGCCCCGACGGATTCTCCTACGAGCAGTACTTC

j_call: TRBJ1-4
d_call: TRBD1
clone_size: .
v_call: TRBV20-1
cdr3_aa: CSARAWDRGSQKLFF
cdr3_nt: TGCAGTGCTAGAGCCTGGGACAGGGGAAGTCAAAAACTGTTTTTT

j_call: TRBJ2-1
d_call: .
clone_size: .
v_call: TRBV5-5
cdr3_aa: CASSSAYNEQFF
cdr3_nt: TGTGCCAGCAGCTCCGCCTACAATGAGCAGTTCTTC

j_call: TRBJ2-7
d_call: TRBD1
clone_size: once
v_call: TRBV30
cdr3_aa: CAWKGQLPYEQYF
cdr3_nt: TGTGCCTGGAAGGGACAGCTCCCCTACGAGCAGTACTTC

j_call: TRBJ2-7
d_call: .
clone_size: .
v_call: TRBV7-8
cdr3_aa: CASSFAGRAYEQYF
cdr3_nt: TGTGCCAGCAGCTTCGCGGGTAGGGCCTACGAGCAGTACTTC

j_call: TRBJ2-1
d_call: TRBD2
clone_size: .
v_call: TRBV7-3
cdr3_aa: CASSPQVTSGYTYNEQFF
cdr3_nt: TGTGCCAGCAGCCCTCAGGTGACTAGCGGGTACACCTACAATGAGCAGTTCTTC

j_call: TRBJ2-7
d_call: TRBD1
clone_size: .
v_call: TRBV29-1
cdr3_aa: CSVERGQGSYEQYF
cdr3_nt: TGCAGCGTTGAACGGGGACAGGGATCCTACGAGCAGTACTTC

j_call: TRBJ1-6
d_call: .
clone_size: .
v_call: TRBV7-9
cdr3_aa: CASSSRAGGSPLHF
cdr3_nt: TGTGCCAGCAGCTCCCGGGCGGGTGGTTCACCCCTCCACTTT

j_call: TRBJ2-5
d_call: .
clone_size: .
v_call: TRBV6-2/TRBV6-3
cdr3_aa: CASLTPGLRSIETQYF
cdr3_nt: TGTGCCAGCCTAACTCCGGGACTCCGAAGTATTGAGACCCAGTACTTC

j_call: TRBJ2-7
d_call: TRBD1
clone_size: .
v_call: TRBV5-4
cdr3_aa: CASSPRPGQGVHEQYF
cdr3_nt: TGTGCCAGCAGCCCCCGCCCGGGACAGGGGGTTCACGAGCAGTACTTC

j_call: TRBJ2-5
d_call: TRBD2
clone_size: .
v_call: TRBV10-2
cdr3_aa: CASGGLAWETQYF
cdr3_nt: TGCGCCAGCGGGGGACTAGCTTGGGAGACCCAGTACTTC

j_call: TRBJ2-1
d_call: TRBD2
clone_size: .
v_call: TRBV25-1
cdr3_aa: CASSEGAGGPNEQFF
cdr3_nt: TGTGCCAGCAGTGAAGGGGCGGGGGGGCCCAATGAGCAGTTCTTC

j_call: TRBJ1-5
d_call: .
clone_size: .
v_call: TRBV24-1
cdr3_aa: CATSRGGVQPQHF
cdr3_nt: TGTGCCACCAGTCGGGGAGGGGTTCAGCCCCAGCATTTT

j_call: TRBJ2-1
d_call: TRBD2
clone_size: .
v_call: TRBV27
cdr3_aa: CASIYSGSGYYEQFF
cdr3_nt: TGTGCCAGCATTTATAGCGGGAGTGGTTATTATGAGCAGTTCTTC

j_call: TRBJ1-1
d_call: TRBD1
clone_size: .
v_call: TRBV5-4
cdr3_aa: CASSPGTGLLNTEAFF
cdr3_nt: TGTGCCAGCAGCCCTGGGACAGGATTACTGAACACTGAAGCTTTCTTT

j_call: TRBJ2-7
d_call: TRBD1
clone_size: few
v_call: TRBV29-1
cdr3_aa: CSVEGWRDRDMKSSYEQYF
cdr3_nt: TGCAGCGTTGAGGGGTGGAGGGACAGGGATATGAAGAGCTCCTACGAGCAGTACTTC

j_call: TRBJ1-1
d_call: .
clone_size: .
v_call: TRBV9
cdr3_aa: CASSARALNPEAFF
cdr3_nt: TGTGCCAGCAGCGCCCGGGCCCTCAATCCTGAAGCTTTCTTT

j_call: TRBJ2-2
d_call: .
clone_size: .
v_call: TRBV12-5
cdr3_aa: CASGAPGEDTGELFF
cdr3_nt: TGTGCTAGTGGTGCCCCCGGGGAGGACACCGGGGAGCTGTTTTTT

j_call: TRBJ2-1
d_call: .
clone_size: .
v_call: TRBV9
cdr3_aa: CASSVPGPYNEQFF
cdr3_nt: TGTGCCAGCAGCGTACCGGGACCCTACAATGAGCAGTTCTTC

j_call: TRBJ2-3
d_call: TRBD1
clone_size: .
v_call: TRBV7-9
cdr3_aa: CASSFGTGADTQYF
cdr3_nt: TGTGCCAGCAGCTTCGGGACAGGGGCAGATACGCAGTATTTT

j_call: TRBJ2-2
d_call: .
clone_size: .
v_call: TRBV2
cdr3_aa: CASSDRRQMNTGELFF
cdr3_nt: TGTGCCAGCAGTGATCGTCGACAGATGAACACCGGGGAGCTGTTTTTT

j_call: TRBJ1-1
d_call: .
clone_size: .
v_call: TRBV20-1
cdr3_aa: CSAMNRNTEAFF
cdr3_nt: TGCAGTGCCATGAACCGGAACACTGAAGCTTTCTTT

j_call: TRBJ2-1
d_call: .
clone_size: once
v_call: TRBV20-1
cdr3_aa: CSAITIAHNEQFF
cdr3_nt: TGCAGTGCTATAACGATTGCCCACAATGAGCAGTTCTTC

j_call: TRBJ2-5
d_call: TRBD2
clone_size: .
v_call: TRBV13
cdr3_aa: CASSSTGGTQYF
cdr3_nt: TGTGCCAGCAGCTCCACGGGGGGGACCCAGTACTTC

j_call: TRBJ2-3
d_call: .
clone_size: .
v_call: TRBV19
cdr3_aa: CASSPRALATDTQYF
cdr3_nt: TGTGCCAGTAGTCCCCGGGCACTAGCCACAGATACGCAGTATTTT

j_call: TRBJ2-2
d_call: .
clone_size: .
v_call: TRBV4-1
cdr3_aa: CASSQGVAAGELFF
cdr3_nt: TGCGCCAGCAGCCAAGGGGTCGCTGCCGGGGAGCTGTTTTTT

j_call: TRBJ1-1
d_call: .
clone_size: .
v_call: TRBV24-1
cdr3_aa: CATSDLPSPGQRGVDTEAFF
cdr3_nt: TGTGCCACCAGTGATTTGCCCTCCCCCGGACAGAGAGGTGTGGACACTGAAGCTTTCTTT

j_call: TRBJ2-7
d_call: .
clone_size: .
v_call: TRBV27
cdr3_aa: CASRPGLYYEQYF
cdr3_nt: TGTGCCAGCAGGCCGGGACTGTACTACGAGCAGTACTTC

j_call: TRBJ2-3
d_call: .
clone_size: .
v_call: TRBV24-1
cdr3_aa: CATSDPFRQNTDTQYF
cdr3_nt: TGTGCCACCAGTGATCCCTTCAGACAGAACACAGATACGCAGTATTTT

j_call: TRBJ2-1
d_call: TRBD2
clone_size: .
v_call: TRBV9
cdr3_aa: CASSPGGRPSNEQFF
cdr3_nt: TGTGCCAGCAGCCCGGGAGGACGGCCGTCCAATGAGCAGTTCTTC

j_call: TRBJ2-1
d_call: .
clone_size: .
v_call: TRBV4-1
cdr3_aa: CASSGPGPTFF
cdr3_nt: TGCGCCAGCAGCGGACCGGGACCCACCTTCTTC

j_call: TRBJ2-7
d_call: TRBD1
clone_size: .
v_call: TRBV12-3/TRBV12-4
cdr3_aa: CASSPGTAYEQYF
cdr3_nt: TGTGCCAGCAGCCCCGGGACAGCCTACGAGCAGTACTTC

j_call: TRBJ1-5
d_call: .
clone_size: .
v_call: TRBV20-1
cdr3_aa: CSAARSGAYQPQHF
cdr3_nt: TGCAGTGCAGCGCGCTCGGGGGCATATCAGCCCCAGCATTTT